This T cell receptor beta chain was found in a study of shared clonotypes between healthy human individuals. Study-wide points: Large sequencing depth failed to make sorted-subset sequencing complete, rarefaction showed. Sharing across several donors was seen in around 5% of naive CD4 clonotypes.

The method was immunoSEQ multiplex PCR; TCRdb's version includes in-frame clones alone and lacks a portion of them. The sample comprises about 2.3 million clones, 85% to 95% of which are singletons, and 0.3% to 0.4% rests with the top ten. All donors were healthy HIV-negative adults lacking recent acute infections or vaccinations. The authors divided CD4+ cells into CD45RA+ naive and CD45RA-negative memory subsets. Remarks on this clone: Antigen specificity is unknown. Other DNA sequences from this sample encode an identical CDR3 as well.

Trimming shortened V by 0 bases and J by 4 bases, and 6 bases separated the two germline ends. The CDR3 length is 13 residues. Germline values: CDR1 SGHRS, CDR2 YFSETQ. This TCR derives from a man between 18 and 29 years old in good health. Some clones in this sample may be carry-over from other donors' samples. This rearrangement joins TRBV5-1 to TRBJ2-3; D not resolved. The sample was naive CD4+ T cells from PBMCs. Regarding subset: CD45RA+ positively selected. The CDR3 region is CASSLGVADTQYF. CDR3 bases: TGCGCCAGCAGCTTGGGGGTGGCAGATACGCAGTATTTT.